The rows below give T cell receptor beta chains drawn from one sample of a study of PD-L1 blockade in urothelial cancer. Data came from immunoSEQ multiplex PCR; TCRdb stores just in-frame clones and leaves some out. Found here are 30,000 to 40,000 clones, around four fifths of them singletons; the top ten hold 6% to 7%. Sequences were derived from PBMCs, sampled around atezolizumab (anti-PD-L1) treatment. The source is a man aged 55 to 70 with urothelial cancer. Each CDR3 is given with its conserved first and last residue. The order of the fields is CDR3 protein, CDR3 DNA, CDR3 length, V gene, clone size, D gene, J gene. D genes are given only for firm matches. Clone size is given for some rows only: seen once, a few or many times, or a class if the clone is expanded.

cdr3_aa: CASSQGTGGWDSPLHF
cdr3_nt: TGTGCCAGCAGCCAAGGGACAGGGGGCTGGGATTCACCCCTCCACTTT
cdr3_length: 16
v_call: TRBV4-2
clone_size: -
d_call: TRBD1
j_call: TRBJ1-6

cdr3_aa: CASSLFSGQDYEQYF
cdr3_nt: TGTGCCAGCAGCTTATTTTCAGGACAGGACTACGAGCAGTACTTC
cdr3_length: 15
v_call: TRBV7-2
clone_size: once
d_call: TRBD1
j_call: TRBJ2-7

cdr3_aa: CASSWSQGVNSPLHF
cdr3_nt: TGTGCCAGCAGCTGGTCGCAGGGTGTGAATTCACCCCTCCACTTT
cdr3_length: 15
v_call: TRBV7-2
clone_size: -
d_call: -
j_call: TRBJ1-6

cdr3_aa: CASSSGGDAYNSPLHF
cdr3_nt: TGCGCCAGCAGCTCGGGGGGTGACGCCTATAATTCACCCCTCCACTTT
cdr3_length: 16
v_call: TRBV5-1
clone_size: -
d_call: -
j_call: TRBJ1-6

cdr3_aa: CASSQGADTQYF
cdr3_nt: TGTGCCAGCAGTCAAGGGGCAGATACGCAGTATTTT
cdr3_length: 12
v_call: TRBV6-6
clone_size: -
d_call: -
j_call: TRBJ2-3

cdr3_aa: CAIPLRQTGPHYNEQFF
cdr3_nt: TGTGCCATCCCCCTGCGGCAGACAGGGCCCCACTACAATGAGCAGTTCTTC
cdr3_length: 17
v_call: TRBV5-4
clone_size: -
d_call: TRBD1
j_call: TRBJ2-1

cdr3_aa: CASSALYRGREAFF
cdr3_nt: TGTGCCAGCAGCGCACTTTACAGGGGGCGAGAAGCTTTCTTT
cdr3_length: 14
v_call: TRBV7-4
clone_size: -
d_call: TRBD1
j_call: TRBJ1-1

cdr3_aa: CASSDLGLAGGPLTGELFF
cdr3_nt: TGTGCCAGTAGCGACCTTGGACTAGCGGGGGGGCCTCTTACCGGGGAGCTGTTTTTT
cdr3_length: 19
v_call: TRBV19
clone_size: -
d_call: TRBD2
j_call: TRBJ2-2

cdr3_aa: CAWSVLDPGDTQYF
cdr3_nt: TGTGCCTGGAGTGTACTCGACCCCGGGGATACGCAGTATTTT
cdr3_length: 14
v_call: TRBV30
clone_size: -
d_call: -
j_call: TRBJ2-3

cdr3_aa: CASRAGGALTDTQYF
cdr3_nt: TGTGCCAGCCGTGCGGGGGGGGCCTTGACAGATACGCAGTATTTT
cdr3_length: 15
v_call: TRBV27
clone_size: -
d_call: TRBD2
j_call: TRBJ2-3

cdr3_aa: CASSHSLGSPLHF
cdr3_nt: TGTGCCAGCAGTCACAGTTTGGGTTCACCCCTCCACTTT
cdr3_length: 13
v_call: TRBV6-6
clone_size: -
d_call: -
j_call: TRBJ1-6

cdr3_aa: CASGTSGGSSYNEQFF
cdr3_nt: TGTGCCAGCGGTACTAGCGGGGGAAGCTCCTACAATGAGCAGTTCTTC
cdr3_length: 16
v_call: TRBV28
clone_size: -
d_call: TRBD2
j_call: TRBJ2-1

cdr3_aa: CASSATPGGPQETQYF
cdr3_nt: TGTGCCAGCAGCGCAACTCCGGGGGGACCCCAAGAGACCCAGTACTTC
cdr3_length: 16
v_call: TRBV9
clone_size: -
d_call: TRBD2
j_call: TRBJ2-5

cdr3_aa: CASSEIRVSEQYF
cdr3_nt: TGTGCCAGCAGTGAAATCAGGGTGAGCGAGCAGTACTTC
cdr3_length: 13
v_call: TRBV6-1
clone_size: -
d_call: -
j_call: TRBJ2-7

cdr3_aa: CASSLGLAGADEQFF
cdr3_nt: TGCGCCAGCAGCTTGGGACTAGCGGGGGCGGATGAGCAGTTCTTC
cdr3_length: 15
v_call: TRBV5-1
clone_size: -
d_call: TRBD2
j_call: TRBJ2-1

cdr3_aa: CATSPRGQGRGLNTQYF
cdr3_nt: TGTGCCACCAGCCCTCGCGGGCAGGGGAGAGGATTAAATACGCAGTATTTT
cdr3_length: 17
v_call: TRBV15
clone_size: -
d_call: -
j_call: TRBJ2-3

cdr3_aa: CASSTESTDTQYF
cdr3_nt: TGTGCCAGCAGTACTGAGAGCACAGATACGCAGTATTTT
cdr3_length: 13
v_call: TRBV6-1
clone_size: -
d_call: -
j_call: TRBJ2-3

cdr3_aa: CASSEYGGPTYNEQFF
cdr3_nt: TGTGCCAGCAGTGAATACGGGGGGCCCACCTACAATGAGCAGTTCTTC
cdr3_length: 16
v_call: TRBV25-1
clone_size: -
d_call: -
j_call: TRBJ2-1

cdr3_aa: CASSYTDRDGYTF
cdr3_nt: TGTGCCAGCAGTTACACGGACAGGGACGGCTACACCTTC
cdr3_length: 13
v_call: TRBV6-6
clone_size: few
d_call: TRBD1
j_call: TRBJ1-2

cdr3_aa: CASRGANYEQYF
cdr3_nt: TGTGCCAGCAGAGGGGCCAACTACGAGCAGTACTTC
cdr3_length: 12
v_call: TRBV11-2
clone_size: -
d_call: -
j_call: TRBJ2-7

cdr3_aa: CASSARGTSFLQETQYF
cdr3_nt: TGTGCCAGCAGCGCGAGGGGGACTAGCTTCCTCCAAGAGACCCAGTACTTC
cdr3_length: 17
v_call: TRBV11-2
clone_size: -
d_call: TRBD2
j_call: TRBJ2-5

cdr3_aa: CASSQTEERAIYEQYF
cdr3_nt: TGCGCCAGCAGCCAGACCGAGGAGCGGGCCATCTACGAGCAGTACTTC
cdr3_length: 16
v_call: TRBV4-1
clone_size: -
d_call: -
j_call: TRBJ2-7

cdr3_aa: CASSEGGGPDEKLFF
cdr3_nt: TGTGCCAGCAGTGAAGGGGGGGGGCCGGATGAAAAACTGTTTTTT
cdr3_length: 15
v_call: TRBV6-1
clone_size: -
d_call: -
j_call: TRBJ1-4

cdr3_aa: CSGKRGGDTYNEQFF
cdr3_nt: TGCAGCGGAAAACGAGGGGGGGATACCTACAATGAGCAGTTCTTC
cdr3_length: 15
v_call: TRBV29-1
clone_size: once
d_call: -
j_call: TRBJ2-1

cdr3_aa: CASSLTGQGGYGYTF
cdr3_nt: TGTGCCAGCAGCTTAACGGGACAGGGAGGCTATGGCTACACCTTC
cdr3_length: 15
v_call: TRBV7-7
clone_size: -
d_call: TRBD1
j_call: TRBJ1-2

cdr3_aa: CASSENRDPDTQYF
cdr3_nt: TGTGCCAGCAGTGAAAACAGGGACCCAGATACGCAGTATTTT
cdr3_length: 14
v_call: TRBV6-1
clone_size: -
d_call: -
j_call: TRBJ2-3